These T cell receptor beta chains were read from a single sample in a study of cytomegalovirus exposure and HLA in healthy donors. Clones were sequenced by immunoSEQ multiplex PCR, and TCRdb holds only the in-frame ones, with some missing. This sample contains about 83,000 clones. Sample: PBMCs. All receptors come from a man younger than 35 in good health and CMV-seropositive. Each CDR3 is given without its conserved first and last residue.

V | CDR3
TRBV28 | ASSLAGVTNYGYT
TRBV5-1 | ASSPGGEVTGELF
TRBV28 | ASTSPGGDSYNEQF
TRBV10-3 | AISPGLDTGELF
TRBV10-3 | AISDRQGARDEAF
TRBV19 | ASNEGGLTEAF
TRBV28 | ASSELQETQY
TRBV5-1 | ASSLAQGGDVQY
TRBV5-1 | ASSFQNYGYT
TRBV18 | ASSLQETQY
TRBV6-1 | ASSDYWTSGYNEQF
TRBV11-2 | ASSRTRNTEAF
TRBV19 | ASTMAGGGTDTQY
TRBV18 | ASSRDPQARGEQY
TRBV28 | ASSYPRGTSTDTQY
TRBV12-1 | ASIWVAGAEQY
TRBV4-1 | ASSQELRLSSYEQY
TRBV11-2 | ASSSGGGYEQY
TRBV6-1 | ASSEAGGSYNEQF
TRBV4-1 | ASSQGGDYEQY
TRBV28 | ASSKGASGRPEEQY
TRBV5-6 | ASSSRNTGELF
TRBV28 | ASRSSTDTQY
TRBV4-1 | ARSKGDEQF
TRBV6-6 | ASRKRLAAHNEQF
TRBV6-4 | ASSNQGSEAF